This T cell receptor beta chain was profiled in a study of T cell responses to AZD1222 COVID-19 vaccine. Study background: Pooling was applied to second doses at about 4 or about 12 weeks. Study observations and caveats: Targets within unmutated variant regions were reportedly found for nearly half of spike-specific TCRs. White British ancestry dominated among donors, who included more females, and clonal diversity was possibly underestimated.

Points on this clone: No antigen is known for it.

Germline V lookup: CDR1 LNHDA, CDR2 SQIVND (reference sequence). The CDR3 is 17 residues long. J was trimmed by 8 bases and V by 7 bases; bases with no gene match: 17. TCRdb's copy holds only in-frame clones and misses some; the assay was immunoSEQ multiplex PCR. The sample consists of about 190,000 clones, 80% to 90% of them appearing once. The source was peripheral blood, collected on day 0 of AZD1222 vaccination. The source of this sequence is an adult in good health. The chain combines TRBV19 with TRBJ1-6; 7 bases line up with TRBD1. The CDR3 region has the DNA TGTGCCAGTAAACCCAGGACAGGTGGTCCGTTTTATTCACCCCTCCACTTT. Translating it yields CASKPRTGGPFYSPLHF.